Presented here are 30 T cell receptor beta chains from one specimen sequenced in a study of response to subunit inactivated influenza vaccine. TCRdb reanalysed the RT-PCR reads using MiXCR and keeps one entry per CDR3 protein. The sample consists of about 190,000 distinct CDR3 sequences, approximately 15% of them appearing once. Sample: CD8+ T cells sorted from PBMCs, taken 5 days after vaccination. The receptors originated from a man between 45 and 60 years old who received an inactivated influenza vaccine.

This clonotype was picked up a small number of times. The chain links TRBV14 to TRBJ1-1; 9 bases match TRBD1. The V and J ends lost 3 bases and 5 bases, in that order; junction bases with no gene match: 4. CDR3 size: 14 residues. Germline CDR1 reads SGHDN; CDR2 reads FVKESK. The CDR3 sequence: CASSQGQGLTEAFF. CDR3 nucleotides: TGTGCCAGCAGCCAGGGACAGGGCTTAACTGAAGCTTTCTTT.

The chain uses TRBV7-2 and TRBJ1-2; D is undetermined. Per the germline V gene, CDR1 is SGHTA and CDR2 is FQGNSA. The CDR3 contains 13 residues. V was shortened by 5 bases and J by 5 bases, with 12 bases between the two germline ends. CDR3 bases: TGTGCCAGCAGCCGGGAGGTGGGGTATGGCTACACCTTC. Its translation: CASSREVGYGYTF.

The chain employs TRBV7-6 and TRBJ1-5; TRBD1 matches at 7 bases. Losses at the gene ends were 1 base for V and 11 bases for J; bases not matched to a gene: 8. CDR1 and CDR2 from the germline V gene are SGHVS and FNYEAQ. The CDR3 has 14 amino acids. CDR3 residues: CASSLVTGQGAQHF. DNA for the CDR3: TGTGCCAGCAGCTTAGTCACAGGGCAGGGGGCCCAGCATTTT.

This clonotype was picked up a small number of times. The chain joins TRBV2 to TRBJ1-1; 8 nucleotides match TRBD1. The CDR3 spans 14 residues. CDR1 is SNHLY and CDR2 is FYNNEI in the germline V gene. The V segment lost 7 bases and the J segment 5 bases; nucleotides outside the gene matches: 9. The chain's CDR3 is CASTQQGEDTEAFF. The DNA of the CDR3 is TGTGCCAGCACTCAACAGGGGGAAGATACTGAAGCTTTCTTT.

This clonotype was counted only a few times. The V gene is TRBV6-2 or TRBV6-3, the J gene TRBJ2-5; 9 positions match TRBD1. The CDR3 is made up of 14 amino acids. After removal of 5 bases from V and 1 base from J, the junction contained 2 bases not matched to a gene. Germline assignment: CDR1 MNHEY and CDR2 SVGEGT. In nucleotides, the CDR3 is TGTGCCAGCAGTATGACAGGGGGCCAAGAGACCCAGTACTTC. This encodes CASSMTGGQETQYF.

This clonotype has just a few counts. The genes are TRBV21-1 and TRBJ2-3; the table's D call, TRBD1, was not checked against the DNA. TRBV21-1 is a documented pseudogene. This CDR3 is built from 16 residues. CDR3 DNA sequence: TGTGCCAGCAGCAAAAGGAGGGGCGGGCGAACAGATACGCAGTATTTT. Encoded protein: CASSKRRGGRTDTQYF.

This clonotype has ten or more counts. V is TRBV4-3 and J is TRBJ2-3, with D possibly matching TRBD2 (5 bases). Germline V gene data show CDR1 as LGHNA and CDR2 as YSLEER. V was cut by 0 bases and J by 4 bases, with 17 bases left in between. The CDR3 sequence is 17 residues long. The CDR3 is CASSQDGGTRGSDTQYF. CDR3 nucleotides: TGCGCCAGCAGCCAAGATGGCGGCACACGGGGATCAGATACGCAGTATTTT.

This clonotype was seen many times. The chain employs TRBV12-3 or TRBV12-4 and TRBJ2-7; D is ambiguous. Trimming left V 1 base short and J 3 bases short, with 7 bases between. The CDR3 has 13 amino acids. The CDR3 nucleotides read TGTGCCAGCAGTTTAGAGGCTATCTACGAGCAGTACTTC. Its protein is CASSLEAIYEQYF.

The table lists this clonotype with many counts. The chain links TRBV27 to TRBJ2-2; the D gene could be TRBD1 or TRBD2 (5 bases each). CDR3 length: 14 amino acids. CDR1 and CDR2 (germline): MNHEY, SMNVEV (reference sequence). The V and J ends lost 2 bases and 7 bases respectively, with 11 bases between them. The CDR3 coding sequence is TGTGCCAGCAGTTTAATAGGGGCGGGCGGGGAGCTGTTTTTT. Its translation is CASSLIGAGGELFF.

This clonotype was picked up one time. The genes are TRBV28 and TRBJ1-5; D gene uncertain. The CDR3 contains 15 residues. Germline V gives CDR1 MDHEN, CDR2 SYDVKM. Trimming took 7 bases from V and 0 from J, leaving 13 bases between them. For the CDR3, the DNA is TGTGCCAGCACCACCCTGACCCTTAGCAATCAGCCCCAGCATTTT. Translation: CASTTLTLSNQPQHF.

This clonotype was found a few times. The rearrangement joins TRBV19 to TRBJ2-5; TRBD1 aligns across 7 bases. V trimming: 5 bases; J trimming: 5 bases; junction bases outside the gene matches: 8. The CDR3 spans 14 residues. Germline CDR1 LNHDA, CDR2 SQIVND (reference sequence). DNA of the CDR3: TGTGCCAGTAGTGGGGGACAGTTCGGCGAGACCCAGTACTTC. Translating it yields CASSGGQFGETQYF.

This clonotype was seen a few times. The V gene is TRBV24-1, the J gene TRBJ2-7; D call uncertain. The CDR3 is 13 residues long. The germline CDR1 and CDR2 sequences are KGHDR and SFDVKD. Trimming cost V 1 base and J 5 bases, with 8 bases left between them. CDR3: CATSDLPADEQYF. CDR3 bases: TGTGCCACCAGTGATTTACCCGCGGACGAGCAGTACTTC.

This clonotype was seen more than once but under ten times. J is TRBJ2-3 and V is TRBV20-1, with 11 bases that match TRBD2. V shed 1 base and J 3 bases; nucleotides not matched to a gene: 9. Germline CDR1 reads DFQATT; CDR2 reads SNEGSKA (reference sequence). The CDR3 is made up of 17 amino acids. The CDR3 reads CSARVSLAGGPTDTQYF. DNA for the CDR3: TGCAGTGCTAGAGTTTCTCTAGCGGGGGGACCGACAGATACGCAGTATTTT.

The chain uses TRBV28 and TRBJ2-3; 8 bases map to TRBD2. V was clipped by 2 bases and J by 11 bases; unmatched bases: 18. The germline gives CDR1 MDHEN, CDR2 SYDVKM. This CDR3 comprises 17 residues. The CDR3 reads CASSLSPSGTSPLKQYF. Written as DNA, the CDR3 is TGTGCCAGCAGTTTAAGCCCCTCCGGGACTAGTCCTCTCAAGCAGTATTTT.

This clonotype was detected only a few times. The gene calls are TRBV12-3 or TRBV12-4 and TRBJ2-3, with 7 bases fitting TRBD2. Trimming removed 1 base from V and 11 bases from J; junction bases left unmatched: 9. The CDR3 is made up of 14 amino acids. CDR3 DNA sequence: TGTGCCAGCAGTTTAGGACTAGCTGCGATGGGGCAGTATTTT. Protein: CASSLGLAAMGQYF.

This clonotype turned up a few times. The chain joins TRBV29-1 to TRBJ2-1, with 14 bases that match TRBD2. This CDR3 is built from 16 residues. Per the germline V gene, CDR1 is SQVTM and CDR2 is ANQGSEA. V dropped 3 bases and J dropped 5; count of bases not matched to a gene: 6. The chain's CDR3 is CSVEGLAGVIDNEQFF. In DNA, the CDR3 is TGCAGCGTTGAGGGACTAGCGGGAGTAATTGACAATGAGCAGTTCTTC.

Many counts were recorded for this clonotype. The V and J genes are TRBV29-1 and TRBJ2-3; D may match TRBD1 or TRBD2 (7 bases each). V was clipped by 6 bases and J by 1 base, with 17 bases between them. The CDR3 is 15 residues long. Germline lookup yields CDR1 SQVTM and CDR2 ANQGSEA. DNA for the CDR3: TGCAGCGTAGCAGGGGGGGGAGACGGCACAGATACGCAGTATTTT. Protein sequence: CSVAGGGDGTDTQYF.

This chain joins TRBV10-3 and TRBJ2-1; possible D gene TRBD2, 7 bases. The CDR3 is made up of 16 amino acids. The germline V gene encodes CDR1 ENHRY and CDR2 SYGVKD. V was trimmed by 0 bases and J by 1 base, leaving 10 bases between them. CDR3 in amino acids: CAISESGGPSYNEQFF. DNA of the CDR3: TGTGCCATCAGTGAGTCCGGGGGGCCTTCCTACAATGAGCAGTTCTTC.

The rearrangement links TRBV3-1 to TRBJ2-1, with D unclear. V lost 3 bases and J lost 0, with 9 bases in between. Germline-derived CDR1 and CDR2 are LGHDT and YNNKEL (reference sequence). The CDR3 runs 15 residues. Here the CDR3 DNA reads TGTGCCAGCAGCCACGGTTCCAGCTCCTACAATGAGCAGTTCTTC. This sequence encodes CASSHGSSSYNEQFF.

The V and J genes are TRBV29-1 and TRBJ2-2, with no clear D. The germline V gene encodes CDR1 SQVTM and CDR2 ANQGSEA. The CDR3 loop spans 12 amino acids. The V and J ends lost 4 bases and 3 bases respectively, with 6 bases between them. This chain's CDR3 is CSVVFYTGELFF. The CDR3 DNA reads as TGCAGCGTTGTTTTCTACACCGGGGAGCTGTTTTTT.

This chain uses TRBV6-2 or TRBV6-3 with TRBJ1-1; tentative D call: TRBD1 (5 bases). Germline CDR1 and CDR2: MNHEY and SVGEGT. This CDR3 has 15 residues. Trimming shortened V by 2 bases and J by 0 bases, and 10 bases separated the two germline ends. CDR3 bases: TGTGCCAGCAGTTACGCGGGACGTATGAACACTGAAGCTTTCTTT. Protein product: CASSYAGRMNTEAFF.

This clonotype has a handful of counts. The V and J genes are TRBV3-1 and TRBJ2-7, with 9 positions matching TRBD1. Germline CDR1 LGHDT, CDR2 YNNKEL (reference sequence). V was clipped by 3 bases and J by 0 bases; unmatched bases: 3. The CDR3 is made up of 15 amino acids. CDR3 sequence reads: CASSQWTGASYEQYF. In DNA, the CDR3 is TGTGCCAGCAGCCAGTGGACAGGGGCCTCCTACGAGCAGTACTTC.

This clonotype was counted between two and nine times. This chain uses TRBV7-9 with TRBJ2-1; 9 bases map to TRBD2. In germline, CDR1 is SEHNR, CDR2 FQNEAQ (reference sequence). V lost 7 bases and J lost 5; bases outside the gene matches: 3. CDR3 size: 13 residues. The chain's CDR3 is CASIRLADNEQFF. The CDR3 DNA follows: TGTGCCAGCATCAGACTAGCGGACAATGAGCAGTTCTTC.

This clonotype appeared a few times. The chain has TRBV6-2 or TRBV6-3 and TRBJ2-7, with D hard to call. This CDR3 contains 11 residues. Germline V gene lookup returns CDR1 MNHEY and CDR2 SVGEGT. Trimming took off 3 bases at V and 2 bases at J, with 2 bases between the two ends. CDR3 protein: CASSYPYEQYF. CDR3 nucleotide sequence: TGTGCCAGCAGTTATCCCTACGAGCAGTACTTC.

There are many counts of this clonotype. The gene calls are TRBV12-3 or TRBV12-4 and TRBJ1-5; D ambiguous. The CDR3 length is 14 residues. V lost 4 bases and J 1 base, leaving 8 bases between the germline ends. CDR3 in amino acids: CASSSDGSNQPQHF. The CDR3 DNA reads TGTGCCAGCAGTTCAGACGGAAGCAATCAGCCCCAGCATTTT.

This clonotype was recorded many times. The chain combines TRBV2 with TRBJ2-7, with TRBD2 identical over 10 bases. Per germline, CDR1 SNHLY and CDR2 FYNNEI. With 3 bases clipped from V and 5 bases from J, the junction kept 7 bases outside the gene matches. This CDR3 region has 15 residues. Written as DNA, the CDR3 is TGTGCCAGCAGTGAGGGGACTAGCGTTCCCAACGAGCAGTACTTC. Protein: CASSEGTSVPNEQYF.

This clonotype was recorded a few times. The genes are TRBV5-8 and TRBJ2-5; 11 bases match TRBD1. The V gene's germline CDR1 is SGHTS and CDR2 YDEGEE. The length of the CDR3 is 16 residues. With V trimmed by 5 bases and J by 1 base, 7 bases remained unmatched. DNA for the CDR3: TGTGCCAGCAGTTCCGGGACAGGGGGATTCCAAGAGACCCAGTACTTC. Translated: CASSSGTGGFQETQYF.

The genes are TRBV5-1 and TRBJ2-2, with TRBD2 matching over 9 bases. Germline V gene data show CDR1 as SGHRS and CDR2 as YFSETQ. The J segment lost 0 bases and the V segment lost 4 bases, leaving 7 bases of the junction unmatched. The CDR3 has 17 residues. The CDR3 here is CASSVPLAGPNTGELFF. CDR3 DNA: TGCGCCAGCAGCGTGCCCCTAGCGGGACCGAACACCGGGGAGCTGTTTTTT. Combining the CDR3 with reference TRBV5-1 and TRBJ2-2 gives the whole variable domain KAGVTQTPRYLIKTRGQQVTLSCSPISGHRSVSWYQQTPGQGLQFLFEYFSETQRNKGNFPGRFSGRQFSNSRSEMNVSTLELGDSALYLCASSVPLAGPNTGELFFGEGSRLTVL.

This clonotype appeared a few times. This chain joins TRBV2 and TRBJ2-7; D may be TRBD1 or TRBD2 (6 bases each). V shed 5 bases and J shed 0 bases, with 14 bases lying between them. Germline CDR1 reads SNHLY; CDR2 reads FYNNEI. This CDR3 has 15 amino acids. CDR3 loop: CASSPLGGPSYEQYF. The CDR3 region has the DNA TGTGCCAGCAGTCCCCTCGGGGGCCCCTCCTACGAGCAGTACTTC.

The genes are TRBV6-2 or TRBV6-3 and TRBJ2-2; TRBD2 aligns across 10 bases. V gave up 5 bases and J gave up 6 bases; unmatched junction bases: 9. The CDR3 has 16 amino acids. Looked up from germline, CDR1 is MNHEY and CDR2 is SVGEGT. CDR3 amino acids: CASSNLAGVISGELFF. As DNA, the CDR3 is TGTGCCAGCAGTAACCTAGCGGGAGTAATTTCCGGGGAGCTGTTTTTT.